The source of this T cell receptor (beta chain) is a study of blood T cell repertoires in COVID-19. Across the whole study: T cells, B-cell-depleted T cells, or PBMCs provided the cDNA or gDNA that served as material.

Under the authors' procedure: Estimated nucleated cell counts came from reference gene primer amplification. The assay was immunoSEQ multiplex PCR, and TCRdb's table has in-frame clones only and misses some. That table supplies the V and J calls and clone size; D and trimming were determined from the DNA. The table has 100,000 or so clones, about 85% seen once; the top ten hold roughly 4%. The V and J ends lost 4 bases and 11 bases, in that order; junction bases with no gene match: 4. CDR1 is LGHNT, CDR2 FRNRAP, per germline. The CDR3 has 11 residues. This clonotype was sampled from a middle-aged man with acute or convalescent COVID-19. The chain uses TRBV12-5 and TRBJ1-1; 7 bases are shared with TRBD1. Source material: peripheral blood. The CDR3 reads CASGYGQEAFF. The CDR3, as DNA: TGTGCTAGTGGTTACGGACAGGAGGCTTTCTTT.